This T cell receptor beta chain was recorded in a study of neoadjuvant anti-PD-1 for oral cavity cancer. V lost 3 bases, J lost 2 bases, and 8 bases lay in between. This CDR3 comprises 14 residues. CDR1 and CDR2 from the germline V gene are WNHNN and SYGVQD (reference sequence). Described time point: after neoadjuvant nivolumab, at surgical resection. Patients had newly diagnosed, untreated stage II-IVA oral cavity squamous cell carcinoma. PBMCs were not maintained or expanded in culture before analysis. Study outcomes and limitations: Higher pretreatment Treg/Th17 ratios tracked higher pretreatment blood clonality. After neoadjuvant nivolumab, PBMC T cell clonality was significantly higher in non-responders than responders.

A word on this clone: No antigen is known for it.

Data came from immunoSEQ multiplex PCR; TCRdb stores just in-frame clones and leaves some out. Of 14,000 or so clones in the sample, 65% to 75% were seen once. The clonotype originates from a person between 40 and 79 years old with oral cavity squamous cell carcinoma. The sequencing used PBMCs, collected after nivolumab (anti-PD-1) treatment. This rearrangement joins TRBV10-1 to TRBJ1-3; D remains unclear. The CDR3 coding sequence is TGCGCCAGCAGTGAATCCGGGACTGGAAACACCATATATTTT. Translated: CASSESGTGNTIYF.